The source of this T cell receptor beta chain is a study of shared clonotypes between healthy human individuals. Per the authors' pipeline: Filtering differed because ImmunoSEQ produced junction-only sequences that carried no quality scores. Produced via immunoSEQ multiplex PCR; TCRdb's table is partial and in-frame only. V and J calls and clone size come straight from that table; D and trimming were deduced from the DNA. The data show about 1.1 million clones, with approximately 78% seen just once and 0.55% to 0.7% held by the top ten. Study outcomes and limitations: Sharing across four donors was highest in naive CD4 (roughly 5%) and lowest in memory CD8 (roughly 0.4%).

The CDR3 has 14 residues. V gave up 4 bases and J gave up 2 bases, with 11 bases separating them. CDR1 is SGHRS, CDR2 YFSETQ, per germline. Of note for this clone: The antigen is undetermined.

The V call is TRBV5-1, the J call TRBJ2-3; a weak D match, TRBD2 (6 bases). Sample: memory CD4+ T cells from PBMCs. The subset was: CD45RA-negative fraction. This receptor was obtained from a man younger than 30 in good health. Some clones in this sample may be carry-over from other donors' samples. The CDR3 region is CASSPGGTTDTQYF. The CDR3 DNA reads TGCGCCAGCAGCCCCGGGGGTACCACAGATACGCAGTATTTT.